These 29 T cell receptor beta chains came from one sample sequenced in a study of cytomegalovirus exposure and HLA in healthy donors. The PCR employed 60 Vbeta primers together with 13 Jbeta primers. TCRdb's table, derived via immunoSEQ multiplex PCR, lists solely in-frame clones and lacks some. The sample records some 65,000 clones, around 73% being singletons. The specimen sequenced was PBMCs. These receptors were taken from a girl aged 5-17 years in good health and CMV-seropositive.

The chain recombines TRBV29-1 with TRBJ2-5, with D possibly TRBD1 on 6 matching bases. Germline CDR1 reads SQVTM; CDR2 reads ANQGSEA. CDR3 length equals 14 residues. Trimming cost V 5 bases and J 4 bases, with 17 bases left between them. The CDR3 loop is CSVRDRQALETQYF. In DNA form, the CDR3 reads TGCAGCGTTCGAGATAGACAGGCCTTAGAGACCCAGTACTTC. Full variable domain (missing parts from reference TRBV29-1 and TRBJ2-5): SAVISQKPSRDICQRGTSLTIQCQVDSQVTMMFWYRQQPGQSLTLIATANQGSEATYESGFVIDKFPISRPNLTFSTLTVSNMSPEDSSIYLCSVRDRQALETQYFGPGTRLLVL.

CDR3 region: CASKRQGENYGYTF. Here the CDR3 DNA reads TGTGCCAGCAAGAGACAGGGTGAAAACTATGGCTACACCTTC. The chain uses TRBV7-8 and TRBJ1-2, with 7 bases aligning to TRBD1. This CDR3 is built from 14 residues. Trimming cost V 7 bases and J 2 bases; bases outside gene matches: 7. Germline V gene lookup returns CDR1 SGHVS and CDR2 FQNEAQ. The whole variable domain, filled in from reference TRBV7-8 and TRBJ1-2, reads GAGVSQSPRYKVAKRGQDVALRCDPISGHVSLFWYQQALGQGPEFLTYFQNEAQLDKSGLPSDRFFAERPEGSVSTLKIQRTQQEDSAVYLCASKRQGENYGYTFGSGTRLTVV.

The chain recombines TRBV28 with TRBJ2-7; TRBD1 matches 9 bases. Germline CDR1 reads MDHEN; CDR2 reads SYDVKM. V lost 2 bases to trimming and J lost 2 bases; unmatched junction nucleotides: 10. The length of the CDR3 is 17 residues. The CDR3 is CASSLGTGTGLPYEQYF. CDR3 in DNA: TGTGCCAGCAGTTTAGGCACCGGGACAGGGTTACCCTACGAGCAGTACTTC.

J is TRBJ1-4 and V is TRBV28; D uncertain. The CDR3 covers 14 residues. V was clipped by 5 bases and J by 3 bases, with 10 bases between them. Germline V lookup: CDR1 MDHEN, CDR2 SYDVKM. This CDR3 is CASSLAAANEKLFF. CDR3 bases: TGTGCCAGCAGTCTAGCCGCGGCTAATGAAAAACTGTTTTTT.

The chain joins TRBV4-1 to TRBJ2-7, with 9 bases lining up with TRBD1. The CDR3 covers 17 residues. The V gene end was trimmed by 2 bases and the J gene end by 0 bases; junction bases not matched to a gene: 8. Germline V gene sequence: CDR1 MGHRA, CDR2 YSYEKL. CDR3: CASSQLHLQGASYEQYF. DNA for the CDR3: TGCGCCAGCAGCCAACTACATTTACAGGGGGCCTCCTACGAGCAGTACTTC.

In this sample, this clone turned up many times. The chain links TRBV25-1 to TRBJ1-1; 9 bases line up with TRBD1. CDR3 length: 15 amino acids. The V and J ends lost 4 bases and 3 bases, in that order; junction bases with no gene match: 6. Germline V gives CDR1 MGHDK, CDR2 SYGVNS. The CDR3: CASSGRTGGHTEAFF. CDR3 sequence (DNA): TGTGCCAGCAGTGGAAGAACAGGGGGCCACACTGAAGCTTTCTTT.

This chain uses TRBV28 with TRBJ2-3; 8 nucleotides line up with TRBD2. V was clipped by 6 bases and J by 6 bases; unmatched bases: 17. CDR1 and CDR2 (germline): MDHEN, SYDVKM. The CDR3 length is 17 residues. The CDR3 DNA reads TGTGCCAGCAGCCCCATCACTAGCGGTTATAGGGTGGATACGCAGTATTTT. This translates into CASSPITSGYRVDTQYF.

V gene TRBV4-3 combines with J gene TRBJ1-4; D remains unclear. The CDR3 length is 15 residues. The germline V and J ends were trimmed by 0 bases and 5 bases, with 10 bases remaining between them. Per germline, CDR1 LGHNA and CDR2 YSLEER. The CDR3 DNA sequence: TGCGCCAGCAGCCAAGAAACAACCGTGAATGAAAAACTGTTTTTT. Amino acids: CASSQETTVNEKLFF.

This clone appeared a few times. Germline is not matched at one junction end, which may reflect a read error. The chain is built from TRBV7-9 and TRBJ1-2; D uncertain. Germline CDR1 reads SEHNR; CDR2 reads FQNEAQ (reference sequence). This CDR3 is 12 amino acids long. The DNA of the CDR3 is TGTTCCAGCAGCTTAGAGCGGCAAGGCTACACCTTC. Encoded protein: CSSSLERQGYTF.

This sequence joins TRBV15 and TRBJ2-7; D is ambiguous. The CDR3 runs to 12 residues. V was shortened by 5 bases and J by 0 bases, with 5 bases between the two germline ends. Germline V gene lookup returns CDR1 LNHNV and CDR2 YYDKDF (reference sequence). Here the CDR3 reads CATSASSYEQYF. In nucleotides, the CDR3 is TGTGCCACCAGCGCCAGCTCCTACGAGCAGTACTTC. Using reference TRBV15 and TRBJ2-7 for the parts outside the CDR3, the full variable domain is DAMVIQNPRYQVTQFGKPVTLSCSQTLNHNVMYWYQQKSSQAPKLLFHYYDKDFNNEADTPDNFQSRRPNTSFCFLDIRSPGLGDTAMYLCATSASSYEQYFGPGTRLTVT.

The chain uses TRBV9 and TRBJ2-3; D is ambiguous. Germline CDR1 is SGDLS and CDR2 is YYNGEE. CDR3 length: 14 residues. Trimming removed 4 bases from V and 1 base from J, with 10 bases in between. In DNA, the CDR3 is TGTGCCAGCAGCAGCCCTACTGGCACAGATACGCAGTATTTT. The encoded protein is CASSSPTGTDTQYF.

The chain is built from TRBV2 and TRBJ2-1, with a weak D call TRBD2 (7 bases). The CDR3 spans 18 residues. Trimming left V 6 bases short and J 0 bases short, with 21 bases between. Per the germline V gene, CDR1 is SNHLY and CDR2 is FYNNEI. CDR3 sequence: CASRSRYRGGSSYNEQFF. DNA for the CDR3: TGTGCCAGCAGGTCCCGGTATAGGGGGGGGAGCTCCTACAATGAGCAGTTCTTC.

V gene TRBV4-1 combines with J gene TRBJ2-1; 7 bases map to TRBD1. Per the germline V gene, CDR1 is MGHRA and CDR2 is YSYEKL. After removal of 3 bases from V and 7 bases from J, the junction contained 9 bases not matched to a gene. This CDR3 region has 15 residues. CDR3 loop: CASSHTGTADNEQFF. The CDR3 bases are TGCGCCAGCAGCCACACGGGGACAGCAGATAATGAGCAGTTCTTC.

In DNA form, the CDR3 reads TGCGCCAGCAGTGCACTTCCCACAGATACGCAGTATTTT. Translated, it gives CASSALPTDTQYF. V gene TRBV10-1 combines with J gene TRBJ2-3; no clear D. In germline, CDR1 is WNHNN, CDR2 SYGVQD (reference sequence). V lost 4 bases and J lost 2, with 7 bases in between. This CDR3 region has 13 residues.

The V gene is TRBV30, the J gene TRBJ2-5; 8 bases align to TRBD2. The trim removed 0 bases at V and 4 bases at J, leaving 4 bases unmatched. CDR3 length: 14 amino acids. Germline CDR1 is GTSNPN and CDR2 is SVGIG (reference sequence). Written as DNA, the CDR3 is TGTGCCTGGAGTGTACGCCTAGCGGGAGAGACCCAGTACTTC. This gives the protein CAWSVRLAGETQYF.

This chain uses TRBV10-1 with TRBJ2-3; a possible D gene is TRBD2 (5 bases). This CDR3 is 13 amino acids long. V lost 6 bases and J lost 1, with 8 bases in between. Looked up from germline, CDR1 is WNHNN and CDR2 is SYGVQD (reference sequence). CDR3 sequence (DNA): TGCGCCAGCAGCTACGGGGGCACAGATACGCAGTATTTT. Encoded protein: CASSYGGTDTQYF.

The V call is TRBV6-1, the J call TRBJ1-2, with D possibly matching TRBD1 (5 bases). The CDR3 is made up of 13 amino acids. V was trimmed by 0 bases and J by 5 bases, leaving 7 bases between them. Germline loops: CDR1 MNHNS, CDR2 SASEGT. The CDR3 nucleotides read TGTGCCAGCAGTGAAGCCGGGGGGTATGGCTACACCTTC. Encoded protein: CASSEAGGYGYTF.

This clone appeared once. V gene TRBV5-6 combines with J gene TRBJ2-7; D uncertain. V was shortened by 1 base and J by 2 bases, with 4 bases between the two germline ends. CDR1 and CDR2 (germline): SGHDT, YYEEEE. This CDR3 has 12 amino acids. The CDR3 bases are TGTGCCAGCAGCTTGACTCCCTACGAGCAGTACTTC. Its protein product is CASSLTPYEQYF. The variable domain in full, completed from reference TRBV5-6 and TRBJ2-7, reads DAGVTQSPTHLIKTRGQQVTLRCSPKSGHDTVSWYQQALGQGPQFIFQYYEEEERQRGNFPDRFSGHQFPNYSSELNVNALLLGDSALYLCASSLTPYEQYFGPGTRLTVT.

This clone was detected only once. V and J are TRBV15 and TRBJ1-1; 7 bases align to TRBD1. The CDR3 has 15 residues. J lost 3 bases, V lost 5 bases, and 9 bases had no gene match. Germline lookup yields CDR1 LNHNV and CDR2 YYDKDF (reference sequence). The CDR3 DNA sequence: TGTGCCACCAGCCTCCGGGACAGCATGGACACTGAAGCTTTCTTT. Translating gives CATSLRDSMDTEAFF.

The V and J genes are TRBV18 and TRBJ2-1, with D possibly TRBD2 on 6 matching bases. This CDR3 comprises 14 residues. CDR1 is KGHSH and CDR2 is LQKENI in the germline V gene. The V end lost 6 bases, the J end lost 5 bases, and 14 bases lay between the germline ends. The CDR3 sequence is CASSTGTQDNEQFF. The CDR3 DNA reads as TGTGCCAGCTCTACCGGGACTCAAGACAATGAGCAGTTCTTC.

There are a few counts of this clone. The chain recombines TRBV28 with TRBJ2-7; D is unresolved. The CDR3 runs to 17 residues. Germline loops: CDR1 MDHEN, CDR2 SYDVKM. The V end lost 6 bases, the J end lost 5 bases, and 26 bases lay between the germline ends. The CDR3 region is CASSVGIFSTEMDEQYF. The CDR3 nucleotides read TGTGCCAGCAGCGTCGGTATTTTTAGTACCGAAATGGACGAGCAGTACTTC.

The chain's CDR3 is CASSLMGGKETQYF. In DNA, the CDR3 is TGCGCCAGCAGCCTGATGGGCGGGAAAGAGACCCAGTACTTC. The gene calls are TRBV5-1 and TRBJ2-5, with D tentatively TRBD2 (6 bases). Germline CDR1 is SGHRS and CDR2 is YFSETQ. There are 14 residues in the CDR3. The ends were cut back, 4 bases at V and 3 bases at J, with 13 bases in the middle.

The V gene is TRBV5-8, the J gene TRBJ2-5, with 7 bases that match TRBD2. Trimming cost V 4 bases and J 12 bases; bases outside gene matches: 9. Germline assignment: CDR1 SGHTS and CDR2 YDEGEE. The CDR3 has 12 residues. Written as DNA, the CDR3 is TGTGCCAGCAGCCCCCTCAGGGCGGGGGAGTACTTC. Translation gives CASSPLRAGEYF.

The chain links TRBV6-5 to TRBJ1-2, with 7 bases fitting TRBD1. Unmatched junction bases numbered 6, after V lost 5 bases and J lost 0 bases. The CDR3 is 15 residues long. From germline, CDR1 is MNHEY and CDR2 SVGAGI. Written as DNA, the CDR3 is TGTGCCAGCAGTACCGGGACAGTAACTAACTATGGCTACACCTTC. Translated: CASSTGTVTNYGYTF.

Written as DNA, the CDR3 is TGTGCCAGCAGCCAGATCGGGACAGCCGACAATGAGCAGTTCTTC. Encoded protein: CASSQIGTADNEQFF. This sequence joins TRBV11-3 and TRBJ2-1; 7 bases map to TRBD1. The CDR3 has 15 amino acids. Trimming cost V 5 bases and J 5 bases; bases outside gene matches: 9. CDR1 and CDR2 from the germline V gene are SGHNT and YENEEA.

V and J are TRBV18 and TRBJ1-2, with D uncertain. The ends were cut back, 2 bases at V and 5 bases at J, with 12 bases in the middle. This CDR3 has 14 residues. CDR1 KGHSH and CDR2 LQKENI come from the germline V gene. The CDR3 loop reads CASSPGSEFYGYTF. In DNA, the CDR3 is TGTGCCAGCTCACCAGGCAGCGAGTTTTATGGCTACACCTTC.

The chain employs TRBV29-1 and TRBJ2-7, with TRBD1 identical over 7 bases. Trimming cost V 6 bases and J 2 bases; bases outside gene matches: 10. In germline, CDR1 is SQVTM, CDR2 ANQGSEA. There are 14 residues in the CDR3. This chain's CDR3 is CSVAPTGRTYEQYF. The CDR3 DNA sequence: TGCAGCGTGGCCCCGACAGGGAGAACCTACGAGCAGTACTTC.

DNA for the CDR3: TGCAGCGTTGAATTAACGGGGGTAACTAATGAAAAACTGTTTTTT. This codes for CSVELTGVTNEKLFF. The V gene is TRBV29-1, the J gene TRBJ1-4, with D possibly matching TRBD1 (5 bases). V shed 2 bases and J shed 1 base, with 11 bases lying between them. The CDR3 runs to 15 residues. The germline V gene encodes CDR1 SQVTM and CDR2 ANQGSEA.

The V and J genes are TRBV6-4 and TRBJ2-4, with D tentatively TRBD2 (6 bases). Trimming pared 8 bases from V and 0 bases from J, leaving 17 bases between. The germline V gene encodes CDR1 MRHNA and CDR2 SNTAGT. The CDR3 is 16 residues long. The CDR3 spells CASAGLVPLAKNIQYF. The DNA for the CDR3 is TGTGCCAGCGCGGGACTGGTACCTCTAGCCAAAAACATTCAGTACTTC.